The following is a T cell receptor beta chain sequence with its context. Living in roughly 23 US areas, the participants were between roughly 18 and 89 years of age. For recovered donors of Cohort 3, there were two negative PCRs, clearance, or symptom resolution. This sample stems from a study of blood T cell repertoires in COVID-19. This CDR3 is 14 amino acids long. With 0 bases clipped from V and 4 bases from J, the junction kept 1 base outside the gene matches. CDR1 is ENHRY and CDR2 is SYGVKD in the germline V gene. In the original processing: Reference gene primer amplification gave estimated nucleated cell counts. Here immunoSEQ multiplex PCR was the method, and the copy in TCRdb shows in-frame clones only, minus some. The DNA was the basis for D and trimming; V, J and clone size are from that table. The repertoire holds 190,000 or so clones, with about 82% as singletons.

The chain employs TRBV10-3 and TRBJ2-5; 8 nucleotides align to TRBD1. The sequence was obtained from a woman aged 30 to 39 who had recovered from COVID-19. Sequenced material: PBMCs or T cells enriched from blood (not recorded which). In DNA, the CDR3 is TGTGCCATCAGTGAGTCAGGACAGGGAGAGACCCAGTACTTC. It translates to CAISESGQGETQYF.